Shown below are 26 T cell receptor beta chains from a single sample sequenced in a study of sequential checkpoint blockade in melanoma. Treatment: randomized to nivolumab then ipilimumab (arm A) or the reverse (arm B). Measured with immunoSEQ multiplex PCR; TCRdb has only the in-frame clones, and not every one. The repertoire includes some 32,000 clones, more than 65% of them detected once, and 15% to 20% sits in the top ten. Source: CD8+ T cells sorted from blood (inferred from file names), taken from a patient given nivolumab and ipilimumab in sequence. Every receptor here comes from a human donor with melanoma.

In this sample, this clone turned up once. V usage is TRBV27 and J usage is TRBJ1-5, with D possibly TRBD1 on 6 matching bases. CDR3 length: 16 amino acids. Germline loops: CDR1 MNHEY, CDR2 SMNVEV (reference sequence). Trimming pared 6 bases from V and 0 bases from J, leaving 15 bases between. As DNA, the CDR3 is TGTGCCAGCAGCCCCTCGACAGGAGATAGCAATCAGCCCCAGCATTTT. It codes for CASSPSTGDSNQPQHF.

The chain couples TRBV5-6 to TRBJ1-2, with TRBD1 matching 9 bases. The CDR3 loop spans 17 amino acids. CDR1 is SGHDT and CDR2 is YYEEEE in the germline V gene. V lost 4 bases and J lost 8; bases outside the gene matches: 18. In DNA, the CDR3 is TGTGCCAGCAGCGTAAACATACGGACAGGGGCCTTCACGGGCTACACCTTC. Translation: CASSVNIRTGAFTGYTF. The full variable domain, in which reference TRBV5-6 and TRBJ1-2 provide the parts outside the CDR3, is DAGVTQSPTHLIKTRGQQVTLRCSPKSGHDTVSWYQQALGQGPQFIFQYYEEEERQRGNFPDRFSGHQFPNYSSELNVNALLLGDSALYLCASSVNIRTGAFTGYTFGSGTRLTVV.

The chain employs TRBV9 and TRBJ1-2; a weak D match, TRBD1 (5 bases). The CDR3 loop spans 14 amino acids. The germline V and J ends were trimmed by 0 bases and 8 bases, with 14 bases remaining between them. From germline, CDR1 is SGDLS and CDR2 YYNGEE. The CDR3 sequence is CASSVAKGVRGYTF. DNA for the CDR3: TGTGCCAGCAGCGTAGCAAAAGGGGTACGAGGCTACACCTTC.

The chain has TRBV10-3 and TRBJ2-1; tentative D call: TRBD1 (6 bases). Germline loops: CDR1 ENHRY, CDR2 SYGVKD. The CDR3 length is 15 residues. V lost 3 bases, J lost 2 bases, and 11 bases lay in between. CDR3 coding DNA: TGTGCCATCAGTGACGGGACACCTACCTACAATGAGCAGTTCTTC. Residues: CAISDGTPTYNEQFF.

The J gene is TRBJ1-1, the V gene TRBV10-3; D gene unclear. Trimming stripped 0 bases from V and 1 base from J, with 6 bases between. The CDR3 is 14 residues long. Looked up from germline, CDR1 is ENHRY and CDR2 is SYGVKD. The CDR3 protein is CAISESNTNTEAFF. The CDR3 nucleotides read TGTGCCATCAGTGAGTCTAACACGAACACTGAAGCTTTCTTT.

This chain joins TRBV27 and TRBJ2-3; TRBD1 agrees at 10 bases. The CDR3 sequence is 17 residues long. Trimming removed 5 bases from V and 2 bases from J; junction bases left unmatched: 10. Germline V gene data show CDR1 as MNHEY and CDR2 as SMNVEV (reference sequence). CDR3 nucleotides: TGTGCCAGCAGTGGGGGGACAGGGGCCCTCTTCACAGATACGCAGTATTTT. Protein sequence: CASSGGTGALFTDTQYF.

The gene calls are TRBV7-9 and TRBJ2-7; D perhaps matches TRBD1 (5 bases). V lost 4 bases and J 1 base, leaving 11 bases between the germline ends. The CDR3 totals 14 residues. Germline V CDR1 and CDR2: SEHNR, FQNEAQ (reference sequence). CDR3 amino acids: CASSWGRVSYEQYF. The CDR3, as DNA: TGTGCCAGCAGCTGGGGCAGGGTGTCCTACGAGCAGTACTTC.

The J gene is TRBJ1-6, the V gene TRBV27, with 7 bases fitting TRBD1. The CDR3 contains 15 residues. CDR1 and CDR2 (germline): MNHEY, SMNVEV (reference sequence). The junction had 8 bases not matched to a gene; V was cut back by 6 bases and J by 6 bases. CDR3 sequence reads: CASRDYRGGNSPLHF. DNA for the CDR3: TGTGCCAGCAGAGACTACAGGGGTGGTAATTCACCCCTCCACTTT.

The V and J genes are TRBV28 and TRBJ2-5; D unresolved. Germline V gene sequence: CDR1 MDHEN, CDR2 SYDVKM. Trimming took 0 bases from V and 3 from J, leaving 5 bases between them. CDR3 length equals 13 residues. CDR3 residues: CASSLWLEETQYF. As DNA, the CDR3 is TGTGCCAGCAGTTTATGGCTAGAAGAGACCCAGTACTTC. Complete variable domain (other parts from reference TRBV28 and TRBJ2-5): DVKVTQSSRYLVKRTGEKVFLECVQDMDHENMFWYRQDPGLGLRLIYFSYDVKMKEKGDIPEGYSVSREKKERFSLILESASTNQTSMYLCASSLWLEETQYFGPGTRLLVL.

There are a few counts of this clone. This chain links TRBV27 with TRBJ1-2; weak D call: TRBD1 (6 bases). V was cut by 3 bases and J by 6 bases, with 11 bases left in between. The CDR3 runs 13 residues. Germline loops: CDR1 MNHEY, CDR2 SMNVEV (reference sequence). CDR3 region: CASSFGQLDGYTF. The CDR3 DNA is TGTGCCAGCAGTTTCGGACAGCTCGATGGCTACACCTTC.

A note on this clone: This CDR3 fails to terminate in the conserved phenylalanine or tryptophan, so it likely reflects a read error. The DNA is left out, because the CDR3 cannot be placed on it with certainty; the CDR3 is given as TCRdb lists it. The CDR3 protein is CASSTTTGGGG. V and J are TRBV11-2 and TRBJ1-6. The germline V gene has CDR1 SGHAT and CDR2 FQNNGV. The CDR3 length equals 11 residues, ends included.

The CDR3 spells CASSIATGRNQPQHF. In DNA form, the CDR3 reads TGTGCCAGCAGCATTGCGACAGGGAGGAATCAGCCCCAGCATTTT. The chain couples TRBV27 to TRBJ1-5; 7 bases match TRBD1. CDR1 is MNHEY, CDR2 SMNVEV, per germline (reference sequence). This CDR3 has 15 residues. Trimming at V came to 6 bases and at J to 4 bases, leaving 9 bases not matched to a gene.

This clone was counted only a few times. The chain combines TRBV19 with TRBJ2-7; D is possibly TRBD2 (5 bases). The CDR3 has 12 residues. Germline assignment: CDR1 LNHDA and CDR2 SQIVND (reference sequence). The ends were cut back, 5 bases at V and 6 bases at J, with 11 bases in the middle. The CDR3 protein is CASSYGISEQYF. In DNA form, the CDR3 reads TGTGCCAGTAGTTACGGGATCTCCGAGCAGTACTTC.

The V call is TRBV19, the J call TRBJ2-5; TRBD2 aligns across 7 bases. The closer fit of TRBJ2-7 to the DNA end suggests the J call may be wrong. CDR3 length: 13 amino acids. The germline gives CDR1 LNHDA, CDR2 SQIVND (reference sequence). The CDR3 sequence: CASSLAGAYEQYF. In DNA form, the CDR3 reads TGTGCCAGCAGTCTCGCGGGAGCCTACGAGCAGTACTTC.

The chain recombines TRBV5-6 with TRBJ2-2, with D possibly matching TRBD1 (6 bases). V was clipped by 0 bases and J by 4 bases, with 7 bases between them. There are 14 residues in the CDR3. The germline V gene has CDR1 SGHDT and CDR2 YYEEEE. The CDR3 loop is CASSLVGGTGELFF. In nucleotides, the CDR3 is TGTGCCAGCAGCTTGGTAGGGGGCACCGGGGAGCTGTTTTTT.

The chain couples TRBV19 to TRBJ2-1; a possible D gene is TRBD2 (5 bases). V gave up 9 bases and J gave up 10 bases, with 16 bases separating them. The length of the CDR3 is 12 residues. Germline CDR1 and CDR2: LNHDA and SQIVND (reference sequence). The CDR3 reads CASISSGLEQFF. CDR3 nucleotides: TGTGCCAGCATAAGCAGCGGACTGGAGCAGTTCTTC.

The chain has TRBV5-4 and TRBJ2-5; 10 bases are shared with TRBD1. The germline V gene encodes CDR1 SGHNT and CDR2 YYREEE (reference sequence). The CDR3 runs 16 residues. The junction had 10 bases not matched to a gene; V was cut back by 3 bases and J by 5 bases. CDR3 protein: CASSSLGPGQGETQYF. In nucleotides, the CDR3 is TGTGCCAGCAGCTCGCTAGGTCCGGGACAGGGGGAGACCCAGTACTTC. Variable domain in full (rest from reference TRBV5-4 and TRBJ2-5): ETGVTQSPTHLIKTRGQQVTLRCSSQSGHNTVSWYQQALGQGPQFIFQYYREEENGRGNFPPRFSGLQFPNYSSELNVNALELDDSALYLCASSSLGPGQGETQYFGPGTRLLVL.

J is TRBJ1-3 and V is TRBV30, with TRBD1 identical over 7 bases. This CDR3 region has 12 residues. Germline V CDR1 and CDR2: GTSNPN, SVGIG (reference sequence). V trimming: 5 bases; J trimming: 8 bases; junction bases outside the gene matches: 6. The chain's CDR3 is CAWDRAGYTIYF. DNA for the CDR3: TGTGCCTGGGACAGGGCAGGGTACACCATATATTTT.

This clone was counted a single time. V usage is TRBV27 and J usage is TRBJ2-1; tentatively, D is TRBD2 (6 bases). The CDR3 is made up of 11 amino acids. Germline CDR1 reads MNHEY; CDR2 reads SMNVEV (reference sequence). V gave up 8 bases and J gave up 10 bases, with 12 bases separating them. CDR3 coding DNA: TGTGCCAGCTACTTGGAGGGGGAGCAGTTCTTC. Translated: CASYLEGEQFF.

The gene calls are TRBV9 and TRBJ2-3; D perhaps matches TRBD2 (6 bases). The germline V gene encodes CDR1 SGDLS and CDR2 YYNGEE. The CDR3 is made up of 15 amino acids. V lost 4 bases and J 6 bases, leaving 18 bases between the germline ends. The CDR3 DNA follows: TGTGCCAGCAGCTCGCCTAGCGTCTATATCGATACGCAGTATTTT. Translated, it gives CASSSPSVYIDTQYF.

This chain joins TRBV6-6 and TRBJ1-1, with D hard to call. The CDR3 is 8 amino acids. Trimming left V 5 bases short and J 11 bases short, with 3 bases between. CDR1 and CDR2 from the germline V gene are MNHNY and SVGAGI (reference sequence). The CDR3 is CASSRAFF. The CDR3 DNA reads TGTGCCAGCAGTCGTGCTTTCTTT.

The gene calls are TRBV7-9 and TRBJ2-7, with TRBD2 as a possible D gene (6 bases). The CDR3 spans 15 residues. Germline V gene sequence: CDR1 SEHNR, CDR2 FQNEAQ (reference sequence). Trimming removed 4 bases from V and 2 bases from J, with 15 bases in between. In DNA, the CDR3 is TGTGCCAGCAGCTCCGGAGGGGACCGAGCCTACGAGCAGTACTTC. As protein: CASSSGGDRAYEQYF.

This clone is a singleton in its sample. V is TRBV6-5 and J is TRBJ2-5, with TRBD1 as a possible D gene (6 bases). The V end was cut by 1 base, the J end by 2 bases, with 11 bases between. CDR1 is MNHEY, CDR2 SVGAGI, per germline. This CDR3 has 15 amino acids. As DNA, the CDR3 is TGTGCCAGCAGTTACTTACGGGACACACAAGAGACCCAGTACTTC. It specifies CASSYLRDTQETQYF.

This chain joins TRBV23-1 and TRBJ2-7; 8 positions agree with TRBD1. TRBV23-1 qualifies as an ORF whose function is uncertain. The CDR3 covers 14 residues. V gave up 3 bases and J gave up 2 bases; unmatched junction bases: 3. DNA of the CDR3: TGCGCCAGCAGTCACCGGGACAGGCCCTACGAGCAGTACTTC. Amino acid sequence: CASSHRDRPYEQYF.

This sequence joins TRBV7-9 and TRBJ1-1; no clear D gene. Trimming removed 8 bases at V and 1 base at J, with 11 bases between. The CDR3 is 13 amino acids. The germline gives CDR1 SEHNR, CDR2 FQNEAQ (reference sequence). The CDR3 region is CASRFSGNTEAFF. In nucleotides, the CDR3 is TGTGCCAGCCGTTTTTCGGGGAACACTGAAGCTTTCTTT.

The chain links TRBV28 to TRBJ1-1, with 7 bases that match TRBD1. The CDR3 consists of 14 residues. The V gene end was trimmed by 3 bases and the J gene end by 4 bases; junction bases not matched to a gene: 5. Germline V lookup: CDR1 MDHEN, CDR2 SYDVKM. Here the CDR3 DNA reads TGTGCCAGCAGTTTTGAGGGGGCGCTCACTGAAGCTTTCTTT. Translated: CASSFEGALTEAFF.